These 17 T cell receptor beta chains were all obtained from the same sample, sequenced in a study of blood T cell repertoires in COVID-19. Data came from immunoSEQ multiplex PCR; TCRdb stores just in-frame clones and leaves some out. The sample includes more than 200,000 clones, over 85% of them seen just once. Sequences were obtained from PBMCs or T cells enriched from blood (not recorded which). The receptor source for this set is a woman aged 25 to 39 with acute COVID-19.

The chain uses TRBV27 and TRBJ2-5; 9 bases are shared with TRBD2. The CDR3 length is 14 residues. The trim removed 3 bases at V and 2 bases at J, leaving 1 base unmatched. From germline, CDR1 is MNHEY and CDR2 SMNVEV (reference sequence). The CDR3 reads CASSFTSGQETQYF. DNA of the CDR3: TGTGCCAGCAGTTTTACTAGCGGGCAAGAGACCCAGTACTTC.

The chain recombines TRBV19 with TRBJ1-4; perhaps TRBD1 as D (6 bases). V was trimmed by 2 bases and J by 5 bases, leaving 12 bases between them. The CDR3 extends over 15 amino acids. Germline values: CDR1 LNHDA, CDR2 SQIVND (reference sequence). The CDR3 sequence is CASSIIGRGNEKLFF. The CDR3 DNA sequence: TGTGCCAGTAGTATAATAGGCAGGGGAAATGAAAAACTGTTTTTT. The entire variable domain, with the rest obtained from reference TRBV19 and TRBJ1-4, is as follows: DGGITQSPKYLFRKEGQNVTLSCEQNLNHDAMYWYRQDPGQGLRLIYYSQIVNDFQKGDIAEGYSVSREKKESFPLTVTSAQKNPTAFYLCASSIIGRGNEKLFFGSGTQLSVL.

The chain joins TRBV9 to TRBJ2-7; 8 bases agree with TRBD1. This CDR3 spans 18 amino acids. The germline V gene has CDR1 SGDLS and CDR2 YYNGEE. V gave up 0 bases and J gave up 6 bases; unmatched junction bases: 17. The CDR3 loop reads CASSVGTGGTLLLSEQYF. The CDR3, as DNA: TGTGCCAGCAGCGTAGGTACAGGGGGGACGCTTCTTCTCTCCGAGCAGTACTTC. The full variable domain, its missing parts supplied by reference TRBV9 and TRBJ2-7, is DSGVTQTPKHLITATGQRVTLRCSPRSGDLSVYWYQQSLDQGLQFLIQYYNGEERAKGNILERFSAQQFPDLHSELNLSSLELGDSALYFCASSVGTGGTLLLSEQYFGPGTRLTVT.

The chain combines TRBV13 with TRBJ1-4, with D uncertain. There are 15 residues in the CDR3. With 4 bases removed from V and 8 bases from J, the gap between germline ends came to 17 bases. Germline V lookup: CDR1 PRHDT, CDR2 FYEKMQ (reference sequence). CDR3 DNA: TGTGCCAGCAGCTCCACGGGATCACGAAGGGAAAAACTGTTTTTT. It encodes CASSSTGSRREKLFF.

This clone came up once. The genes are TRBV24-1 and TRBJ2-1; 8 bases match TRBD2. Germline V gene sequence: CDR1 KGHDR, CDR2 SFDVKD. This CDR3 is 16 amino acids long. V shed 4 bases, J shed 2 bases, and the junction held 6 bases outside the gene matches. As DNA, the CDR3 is TGTGCCACCAGTGAAACCCCGGGGGGGCCCTACAATGAGCAGTTCTTC. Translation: CATSETPGGPYNEQFF.

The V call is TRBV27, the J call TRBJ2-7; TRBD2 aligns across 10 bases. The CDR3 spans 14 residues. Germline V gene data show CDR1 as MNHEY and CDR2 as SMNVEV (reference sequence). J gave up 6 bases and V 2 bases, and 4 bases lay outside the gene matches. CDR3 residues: CASSLSLAGVEQYF. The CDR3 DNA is TGTGCCAGCAGTTTAAGTCTAGCGGGGGTCGAGCAGTACTTC.

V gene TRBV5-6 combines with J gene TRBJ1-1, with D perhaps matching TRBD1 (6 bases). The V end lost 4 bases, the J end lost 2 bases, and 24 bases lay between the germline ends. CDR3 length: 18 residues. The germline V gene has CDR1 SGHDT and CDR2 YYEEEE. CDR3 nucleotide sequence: TGTGCCAGCAGCCCGATAGGGGGGGCTTGGCAGGGAAACACTGAAGCTTTCTTT. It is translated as CASSPIGGAWQGNTEAFF.

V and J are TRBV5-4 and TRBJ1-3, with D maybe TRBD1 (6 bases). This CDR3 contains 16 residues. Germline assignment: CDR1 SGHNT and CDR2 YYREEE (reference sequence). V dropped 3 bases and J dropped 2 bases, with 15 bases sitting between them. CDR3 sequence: CASSSGARGTGNTIYF. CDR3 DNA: TGTGCCAGCAGCTCAGGGGCCCGAGGGACTGGAAACACCATATATTTT.

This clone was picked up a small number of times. CDR3 loop: CASGAGYEQYF. The DNA of the CDR3 is TGTGCCAGCGGGGCAGGATACGAGCAGTACTTC. The V gene is TRBV2, the J gene TRBJ2-7; D might be TRBD1 (5 bases). The length of the CDR3 is 11 residues. The germline V gene encodes CDR1 SNHLY and CDR2 FYNNEI. V lost 8 bases, J lost 4 bases, and 9 bases lay in between. The entire variable domain, with the rest obtained from reference TRBV2 and TRBJ2-7, is as follows: EPEVTQTPSHQVTQMGQEVILRCVPISNHLYFYWYRQILGQKVEFLVSFYNNEISEKSEIFDDQFSVERPDGSNFTLKIRSTKLEDSAMYFCASGAGYEQYFGPGTRLTVT.

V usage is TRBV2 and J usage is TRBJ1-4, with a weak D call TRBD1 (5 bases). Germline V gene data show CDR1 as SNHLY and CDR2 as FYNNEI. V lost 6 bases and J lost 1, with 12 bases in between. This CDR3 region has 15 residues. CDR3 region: CASRGTGGTNEKLFF. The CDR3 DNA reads TGTGCCAGCAGGGGGACTGGGGGAACTAATGAAAAACTGTTTTTT.

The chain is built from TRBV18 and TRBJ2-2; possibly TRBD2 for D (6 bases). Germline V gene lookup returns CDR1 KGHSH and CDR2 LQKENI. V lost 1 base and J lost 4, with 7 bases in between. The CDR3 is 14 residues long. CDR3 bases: TGTGCCAGCTCACCACAGGGAGGCACCGGGGAGCTGTTTTTT. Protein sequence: CASSPQGGTGELFF.

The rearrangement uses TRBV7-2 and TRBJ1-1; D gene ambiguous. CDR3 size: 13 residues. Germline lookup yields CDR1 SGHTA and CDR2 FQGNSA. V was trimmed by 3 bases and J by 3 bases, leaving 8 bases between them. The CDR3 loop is CASSFQEDTEAFF. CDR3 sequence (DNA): TGTGCCAGCAGCTTTCAGGAGGACACTGAAGCTTTCTTT.

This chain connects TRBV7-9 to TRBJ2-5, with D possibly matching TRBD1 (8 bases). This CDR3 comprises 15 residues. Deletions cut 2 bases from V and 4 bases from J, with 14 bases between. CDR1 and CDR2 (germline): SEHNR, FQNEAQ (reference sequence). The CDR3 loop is CASSLQTGEGETQYF. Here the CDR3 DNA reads TGTGCCAGCAGCTTACAGACAGGGGAGGGAGAGACCCAGTACTTC.

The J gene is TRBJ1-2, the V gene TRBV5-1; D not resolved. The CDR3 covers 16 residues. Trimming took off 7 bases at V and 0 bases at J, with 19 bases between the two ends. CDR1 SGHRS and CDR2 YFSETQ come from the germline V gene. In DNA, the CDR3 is TGCGCCAGCCGAGGCAGTATTACTTTAGCTAACTATGGCTACACCTTC. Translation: CASRGSITLANYGYTF.

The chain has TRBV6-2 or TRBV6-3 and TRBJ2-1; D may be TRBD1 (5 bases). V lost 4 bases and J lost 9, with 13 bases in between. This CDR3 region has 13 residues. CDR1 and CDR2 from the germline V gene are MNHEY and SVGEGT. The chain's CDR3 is CASSFPGYGEQFF. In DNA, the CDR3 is TGTGCCAGCAGTTTCCCAGGGTACGGTGAGCAGTTCTTC.

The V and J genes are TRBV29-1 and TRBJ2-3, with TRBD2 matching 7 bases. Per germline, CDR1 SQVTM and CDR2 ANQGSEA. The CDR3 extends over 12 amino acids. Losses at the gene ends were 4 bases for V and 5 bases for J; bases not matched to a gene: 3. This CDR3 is CSVGVAGDTQYF. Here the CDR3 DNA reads TGCAGCGTTGGGGTAGCGGGAGATACGCAGTATTTT.

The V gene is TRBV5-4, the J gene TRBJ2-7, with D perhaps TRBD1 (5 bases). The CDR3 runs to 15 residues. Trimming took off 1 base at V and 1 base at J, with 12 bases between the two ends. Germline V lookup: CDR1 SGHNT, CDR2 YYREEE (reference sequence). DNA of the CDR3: TGTGCCAGCAGCTTGTGGGGCCGTGGGTCCTACGAGCAGTACTTC. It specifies CASSLWGRGSYEQYF.